Each of the 5 T cell receptor beta chains below was sequenced from the same sample in a study of T cells in women clearing cervical HPV infection. TCRdb's table, derived via immunoSEQ multiplex PCR, lists solely in-frame clones and lacks some. The sample has about 30,000 clones. The sequenced material came from blood buffy coat. The receptors were gathered from a woman between 18 and 69 years old with a cervical HPV16 infection that either progressed to CIN3+ or cleared (not recorded which).

Concerning this clone itself: The DNA ends 3 residues before the CDR3 does, and the rest of the CDR3 is filled in from the germline J gene. The chain recombines TRBV5-3 with TRBJ2-7, with TRBD2 matching over 14 bases. TRBV5-3 is identified as an open reading frame with a role that is uncertain. The CDR3 sequence is 15 residues long. V gave up 5 bases and J gave up 6 bases; unmatched junction bases: 7. The part of the CDR3 DNA that was read is TGTGCCAGAAGTTCAATGACTAGCGGGAGGGCCGAG. Protein: CARSSMTSGRAE. The whole CDR3 reads CARSSMTSGRAEQYF.

Comments on this clone: The CDR3 end lies 3 residues beyond the end of the read and is filled in from the germline J gene. J is TRBJ2-6 and V is TRBV2, with TRBD2 matching over 9 bases. The CDR3 loop spans 17 amino acids. V lost 7 bases, J lost 3 bases, and 10 bases stayed unmatched. Germline CDR1 reads SNHLY; CDR2 reads FYNNEI. The part of the CDR3 DNA that was read is TGTGCCAGCAATTCCCCAAGCGGGAGGTTTGGGGCCAACGTC. It translates to CASNSPSGRFGANV. The whole CDR3 region reads CASNSPSGRFGANVLTF.

Comments on this clone: The read falls 3 residues short of the CDR3 end, and the missing part is taken from the germline J gene. V gene TRBV20-1 combines with J gene TRBJ2-7, with 10 nucleotides matching TRBD2. Germline loops: CDR1 DFQATT, CDR2 SNEGSKA (reference sequence). The CDR3 extends over 14 amino acids. After removal of 1 base from V and 3 bases from J, the junction contained 3 bases not matched to a gene. The part of the CDR3 DNA that was read is TGCAGTGCTAGAGCGGCTAGCGGGAGCTACGAG. This codes for CSARAASGSYE. The full CDR3 protein reads CSARAASGSYEQYF.

Points on this clone: One end of the junction varies from germline; a read error may be responsible. The DNA ends 3 residues before the CDR3 does, and the rest of the CDR3 is filled in from the germline J gene. The genes are TRBV7-7 and TRBJ1-2; no clear D gene. This CDR3 contains 13 residues. Germline V lookup: CDR1 SSHAT, CDR2 FNYEAQ (reference sequence). The CDR3 reads CASSLRRSNDYTF. The CDR3 bases that were read are TGTGCTAGCAGCTTACGGCGGAGCAATGAC.

In the case of this clone: The read stops 3 residues short of the end of the CDR3; the missing end is completed from the germline J gene. The rearrangement links TRBV5-1 to TRBJ2-5; D gene unclear. Germline V gene lookup returns CDR1 SGHRS and CDR2 YFSETQ. V lost 2 bases and J 1 base, leaving 6 bases between the germline ends. This CDR3 is 13 amino acids long. The CDR3 region is CASSLASQETQYF. CDR3 DNA, as far as it was read: TGCGCCAGCAGCTTAGCGTCCCAAGAGACC.